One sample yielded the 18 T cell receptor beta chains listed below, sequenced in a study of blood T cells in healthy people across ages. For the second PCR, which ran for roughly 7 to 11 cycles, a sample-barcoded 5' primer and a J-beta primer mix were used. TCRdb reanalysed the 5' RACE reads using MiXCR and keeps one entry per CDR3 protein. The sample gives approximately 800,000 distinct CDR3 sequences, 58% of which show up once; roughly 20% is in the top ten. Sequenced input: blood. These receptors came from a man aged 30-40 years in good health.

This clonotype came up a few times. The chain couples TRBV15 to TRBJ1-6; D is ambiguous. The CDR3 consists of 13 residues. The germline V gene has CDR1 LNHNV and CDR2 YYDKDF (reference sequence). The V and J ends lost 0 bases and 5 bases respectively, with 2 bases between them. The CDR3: CATSRDNNSPLHF. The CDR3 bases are TGTGCCACCAGCAGAGATAATAATTCACCCCTCCACTTT. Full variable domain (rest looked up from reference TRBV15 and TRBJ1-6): DAMVIQNPRYQVTQFGKPVTLSCSQTLNHNVMYWYQQKSSQAPKLLFHYYDKDFNNEADTPDNFQSRRPNTSFCFLDIRSPGLGDTAMYLCATSRDNNSPLHFGNGTRLTVT.

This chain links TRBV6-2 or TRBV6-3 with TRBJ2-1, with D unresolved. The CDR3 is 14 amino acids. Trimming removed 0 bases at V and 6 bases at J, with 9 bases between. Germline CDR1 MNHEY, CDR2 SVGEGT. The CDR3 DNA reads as TGTGCCAGCAGTTACTCTTCTCCCACCAATGAGCAGTTCTTC. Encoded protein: CASSYSSPTNEQFF.

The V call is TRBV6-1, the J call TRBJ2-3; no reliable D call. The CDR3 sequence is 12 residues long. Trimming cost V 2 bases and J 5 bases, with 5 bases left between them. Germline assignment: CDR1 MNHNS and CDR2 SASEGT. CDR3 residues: CASSEFRDTQYF. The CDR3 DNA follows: TGTGCCAGCAGTGAATTTAGAGATACGCAGTATTTT.

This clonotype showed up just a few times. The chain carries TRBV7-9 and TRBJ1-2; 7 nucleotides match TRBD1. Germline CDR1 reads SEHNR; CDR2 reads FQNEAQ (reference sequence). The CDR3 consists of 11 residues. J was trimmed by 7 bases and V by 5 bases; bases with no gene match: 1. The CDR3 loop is CASSGTVGYTF. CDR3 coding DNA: TGTGCCAGCAGCGGGACAGTTGGCTACACCTTC.

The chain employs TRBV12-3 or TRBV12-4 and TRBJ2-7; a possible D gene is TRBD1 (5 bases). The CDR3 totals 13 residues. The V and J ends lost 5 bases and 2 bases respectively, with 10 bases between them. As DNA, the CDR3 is TGTGCCAGCAGTGTTGCCAGGGCCTACGAGCAGTACTTC. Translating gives CASSVARAYEQYF.

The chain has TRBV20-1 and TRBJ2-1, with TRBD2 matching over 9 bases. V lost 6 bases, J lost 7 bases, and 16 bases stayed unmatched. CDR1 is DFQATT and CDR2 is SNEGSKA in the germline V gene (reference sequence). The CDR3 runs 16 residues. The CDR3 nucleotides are TGCAGTGCGGGAGGCGGGGGGAGACTAGCGGCGAATGAGCAGTTCTTC. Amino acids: CSAGGGGRLAANEQFF.

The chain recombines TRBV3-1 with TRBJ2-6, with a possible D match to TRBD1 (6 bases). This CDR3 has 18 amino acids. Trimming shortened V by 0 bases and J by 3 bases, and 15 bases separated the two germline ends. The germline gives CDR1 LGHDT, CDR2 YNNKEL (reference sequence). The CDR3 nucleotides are TGTGCCAGCAGCCAAGAGATAGGGGGAAATGATGGGGCCAACGTCCTGACTTTC. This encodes CASSQEIGGNDGANVLTF. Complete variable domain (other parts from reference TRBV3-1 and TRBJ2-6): DTAVSQTPKYLVTQMGNDKSIKCEQNLGHDTMYWYKQDSKKFLKIMFSYNNKELIINETVPNRFSPKSPDKAHLNLHINSLELGDSAVYFCASSQEIGGNDGANVLTFGAGSRLTVL.

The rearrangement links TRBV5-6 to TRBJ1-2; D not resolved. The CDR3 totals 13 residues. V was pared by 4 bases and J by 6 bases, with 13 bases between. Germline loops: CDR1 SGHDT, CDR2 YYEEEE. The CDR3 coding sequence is TGTGCCAGCAGCCCCCTGGAAGAGGATGGCTACACCTTC. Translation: CASSPLEEDGYTF.

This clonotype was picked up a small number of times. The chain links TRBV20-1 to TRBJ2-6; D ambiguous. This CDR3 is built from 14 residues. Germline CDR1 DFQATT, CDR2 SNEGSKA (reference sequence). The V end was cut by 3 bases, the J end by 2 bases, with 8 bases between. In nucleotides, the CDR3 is TGCAGTGCTAGGACGGTGGCTGGGGCCAACGTCCTGACTTTC. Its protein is CSARTVAGANVLTF.

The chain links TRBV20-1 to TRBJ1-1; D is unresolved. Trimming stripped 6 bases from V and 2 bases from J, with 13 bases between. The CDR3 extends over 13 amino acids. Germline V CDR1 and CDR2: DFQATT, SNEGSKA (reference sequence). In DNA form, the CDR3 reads TGCAGTGCCCCCTCCGATCTAAACACTGAAGCTTTCTTT. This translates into CSAPSDLNTEAFF.

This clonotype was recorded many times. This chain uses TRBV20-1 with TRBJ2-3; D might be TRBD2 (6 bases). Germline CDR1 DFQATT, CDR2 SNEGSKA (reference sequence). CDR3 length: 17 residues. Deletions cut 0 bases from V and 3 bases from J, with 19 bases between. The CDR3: CSARDLYRDSKTDTQYF. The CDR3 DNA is TGCAGTGCTAGAGATCTCTATCGGGACTCCAAAACAGATACGCAGTATTTT.

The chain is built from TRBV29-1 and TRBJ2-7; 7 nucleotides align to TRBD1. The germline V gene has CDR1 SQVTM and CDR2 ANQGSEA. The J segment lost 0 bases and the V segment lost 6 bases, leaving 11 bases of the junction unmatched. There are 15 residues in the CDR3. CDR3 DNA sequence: TGCAGCGTGCGAGGTGGTACAGGGGACTCCTACGAGCAGTACTTC. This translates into CSVRGGTGDSYEQYF.

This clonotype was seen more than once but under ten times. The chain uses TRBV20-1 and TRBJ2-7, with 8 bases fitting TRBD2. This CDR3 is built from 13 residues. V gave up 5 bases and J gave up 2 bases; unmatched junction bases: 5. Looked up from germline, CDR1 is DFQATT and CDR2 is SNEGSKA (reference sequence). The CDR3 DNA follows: TGCAGTGCTTCCGGCGGGGGGACCTACGAGCAGTACTTC. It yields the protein CSASGGGTYEQYF.

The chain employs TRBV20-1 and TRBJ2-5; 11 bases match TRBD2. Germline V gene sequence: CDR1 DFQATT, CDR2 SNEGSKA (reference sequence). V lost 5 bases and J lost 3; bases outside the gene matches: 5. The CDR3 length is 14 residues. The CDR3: CSAELAGVEETQYF. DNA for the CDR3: TGCAGTGCTGAACTAGCGGGAGTAGAAGAGACCCAGTACTTC.

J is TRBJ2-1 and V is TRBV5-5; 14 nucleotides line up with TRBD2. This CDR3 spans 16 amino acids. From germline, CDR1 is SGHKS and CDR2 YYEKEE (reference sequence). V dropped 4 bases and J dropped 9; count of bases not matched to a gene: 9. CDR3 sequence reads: CASSKGLAGEFSEQFF. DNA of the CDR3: TGTGCCAGCAGCAAGGGACTAGCGGGAGAATTTAGTGAGCAGTTCTTC.

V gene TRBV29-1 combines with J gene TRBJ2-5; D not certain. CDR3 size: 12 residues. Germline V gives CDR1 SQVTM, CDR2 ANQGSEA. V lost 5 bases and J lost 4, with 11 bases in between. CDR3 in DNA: TGCAGCGTTTTCTCGTGGTCAGAGACCCAGTACTTC. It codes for CSVFSWSETQYF. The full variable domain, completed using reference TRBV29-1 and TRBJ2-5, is SAVISQKPSRDICQRGTSLTIQCQVDSQVTMMFWYRQQPGQSLTLIATANQGSEATYESGFVIDKFPISRPNLTFSTLTVSNMSPEDSSIYLCSVFSWSETQYFGPGTRLLVL.

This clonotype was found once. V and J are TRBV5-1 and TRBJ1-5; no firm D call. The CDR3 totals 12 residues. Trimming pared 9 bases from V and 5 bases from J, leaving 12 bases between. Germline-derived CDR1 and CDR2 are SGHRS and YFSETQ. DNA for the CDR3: TGCGCCACCAGGTCCCTGCATCAGCCCCAGCATTTT. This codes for CATRSLHQPQHF.

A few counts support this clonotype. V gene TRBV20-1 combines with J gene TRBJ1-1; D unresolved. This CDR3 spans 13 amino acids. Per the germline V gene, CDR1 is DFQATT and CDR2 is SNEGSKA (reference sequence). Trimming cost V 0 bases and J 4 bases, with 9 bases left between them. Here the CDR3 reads CSARDGVSTEAFF. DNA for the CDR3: TGCAGTGCTAGAGATGGGGTGTCCACTGAAGCTTTCTTT.